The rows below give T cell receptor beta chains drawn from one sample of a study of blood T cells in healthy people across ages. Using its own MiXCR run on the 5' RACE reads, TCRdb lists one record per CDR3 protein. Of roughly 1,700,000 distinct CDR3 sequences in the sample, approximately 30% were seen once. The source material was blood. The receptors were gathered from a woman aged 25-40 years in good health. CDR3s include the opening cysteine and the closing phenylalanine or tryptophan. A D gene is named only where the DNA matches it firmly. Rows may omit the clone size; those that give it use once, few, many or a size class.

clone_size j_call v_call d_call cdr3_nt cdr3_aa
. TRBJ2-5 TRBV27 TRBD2 TGTGCCAGCAAAAGCGGGGGGGCCTTTCGAGAGACCCAGTACTTC CASKSGGAFRETQYF
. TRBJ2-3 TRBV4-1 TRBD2 TGCACCAGCAGCCAAGTCCTAGCGGGGATCACAGATACGCAGTATTTT CTSSQVLAGITDTQYF
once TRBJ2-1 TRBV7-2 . TGTGCCAGCAGTCGTACAGGGCTTGGGGCAAGCTATGAGCAGTTCTTC CASSRTGLGASYEQFF
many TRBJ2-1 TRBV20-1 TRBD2 TGCAGTGCTAGAGATCGAATCGGTCTAGCGGGGGGCAATGAGCAGTTCTTC CSARDRIGLAGGNEQFF
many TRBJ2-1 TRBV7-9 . TGTGCCAGCGGGCGCGGCTCCTACAATGAGCAGTTCTTC CASGRGSYNEQFF
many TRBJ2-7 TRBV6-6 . TGTGCCAGCAGTTACTCGATGCCCCCTCTGGCCTACGAGCAGTACTTC CASSYSMPPLAYEQYF
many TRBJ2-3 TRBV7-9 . TGTGCCAGCGCGGCTTCGGATCGGCCAGATACGCAGTATTTT CASAASDRPDTQYF
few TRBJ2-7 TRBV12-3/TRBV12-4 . TGTGCCAGCAGTCTCAGGGAAATGGTCGGTAACGAGCAGTACTTC CASSLREMVGNEQYF
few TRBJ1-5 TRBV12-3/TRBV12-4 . TGTGCCAGCAAGGGTGGCCTCCAGCCCCAGCATTTT CASKGGLQPQHF
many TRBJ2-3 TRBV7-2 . TGTGCCAGCAGCTTTTCAGGCGGAGGTAGCACAGATACGCAGTATTTT CASSFSGGGSTDTQYF
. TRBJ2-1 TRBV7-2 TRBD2 TGTGCCAGCAGCCTCCGCCTTATGGGAGGGGAGCAGTTCTTC CASSLRLMGGEQFF
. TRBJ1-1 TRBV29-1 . TGCAGCGTCTCTCTCACCAGCACTGAAGCTTTCTTT CSVSLTSTEAFF
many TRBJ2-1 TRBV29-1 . TGCAGCGCACCCGTAGGGGGGCAGCAGTTCTTC CSAPVGGQQFF
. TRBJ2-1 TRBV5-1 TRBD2 TGCGCCAGCAGCTTGGTAGTCTCGCGGGGGGTTTCGAATGAGCAGTTCTTC CASSLVVSRGVSNEQFF
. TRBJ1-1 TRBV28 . TGTGCCGGCAGTATGGCGGTAGGGCGGGCTGAAGCTTTCTTT CAGSMAVGRAEAFF
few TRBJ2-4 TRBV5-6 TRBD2 TGTGCCAGCAGCTTGGGGAGACTAGCGGGGGATCTAGCCAAAAACATTCAGTACTTC CASSLGRLAGDLAKNIQYF
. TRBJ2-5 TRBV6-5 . TGTGCCAGCAGTTTTCGGGGAGACCAAGAGACCCAGTACTTC CASSFRGDQETQYF
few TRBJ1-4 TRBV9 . TGTGCCAGCAGCGTAGCTAAGACTAAGGGTAATGAAAAACTGTTTTTT CASSVAKTKGNEKLFF
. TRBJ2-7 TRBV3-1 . TGTGCCAGCAGCCAAGATCGAAGGGGACCCTACGAGCAGTACTTC CASSQDRRGPYEQYF
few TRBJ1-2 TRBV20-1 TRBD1 TGCAGTGCTATCAGGACAGGGGCCTATGGCTACACCTTC CSAIRTGAYGYTF
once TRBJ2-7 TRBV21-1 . TGTGCCAGCAGCAGGGATTTTCGTAACGAGCAGTACTTC CASSRDFRNEQYF
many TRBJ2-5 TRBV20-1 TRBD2 TGCAGTGCTTCCAGGACTAGCGGAGAGACCCAGTACTTC CSASRTSGETQYF
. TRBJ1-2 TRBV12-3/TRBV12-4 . TGTGCCAGCAGTTTAGCCGACAGAATCCGGGTCTATGGCTACACCTTC CASSLADRIRVYGYTF
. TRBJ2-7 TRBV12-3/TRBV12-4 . TGTGCCAGCACGAGGGGGAGGGCCTCCTACAATGAGCAGTACTTC CASTRGRASYNEQYF
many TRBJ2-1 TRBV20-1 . TGCAGTGCTCCCCTTAGGGGGGATGAGCAGTTCTTC CSAPLRGDEQFF